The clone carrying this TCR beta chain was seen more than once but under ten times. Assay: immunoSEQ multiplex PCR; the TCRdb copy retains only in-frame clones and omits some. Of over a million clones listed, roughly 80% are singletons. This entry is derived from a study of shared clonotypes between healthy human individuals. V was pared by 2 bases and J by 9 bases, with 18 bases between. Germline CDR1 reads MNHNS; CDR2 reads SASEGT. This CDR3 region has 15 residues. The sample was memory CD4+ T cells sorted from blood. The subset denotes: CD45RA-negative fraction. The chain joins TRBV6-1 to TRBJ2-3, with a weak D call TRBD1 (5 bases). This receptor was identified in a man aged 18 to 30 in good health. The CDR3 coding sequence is TGTGCCAGCAGTGAAAGGGCGGATACAACAGGCACGCAGTATTTT. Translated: CASSERADTTGTQYF.